Listed below are T cell receptor beta chains from one sample, sequenced in a study of shared clonotypes between healthy human individuals. Sequenced by immunoSEQ multiplex PCR; TCRdb stores in-frame clones only, minus some. This table has approximately 2,200,000 clones, 93% appearing once. Material for sequencing was naive CD8+ T cells from PBMCs. These receptors were taken from a man aged 18 to 35 in good health. Some clones in this sample may be carry-over from other donors' samples. Each CDR3 is given with its conserved first and last residue. The order of the fields is D gene, clone size, V gene, J gene, CDR3 DNA, CDR3 protein. A D gene is named only where the DNA matches it firmly. Part of the rows lack a size; the others show once, few, many or a class for expanded clones.

NA,NA,TRBV4-1,TRBJ2-7,TGCGCCAGCAGCCCAGGGACATTTCCCTACGAGCAGTACTTC,CASSPGTFPYEQYF
TRBD1,NA,TRBV10-2,TRBJ1-1,TGCGCCAGCCAGGGGGGGCTGAACACTGAAGCTTTCTTT,CASQGGLNTEAFF
NA,once,TRBV2,TRBJ1-5,TGTGCCAGCAGCCTCCCGGGGCTTTCAAATCAGCCCCAGCATTTT,CASSLPGLSNQPQHF
NA,NA,TRBV5-5,TRBJ2-7,TGTGCCAGCAGCCGCGGTAGTACGACCTCCTACGAGCAGTACTTC,CASSRGSTTSYEQYF
NA,NA,TRBV27,TRBJ2-7,TGTGCCAGCAGTTTAGCGGGGATCTACGAGCAGTACTTC,CASSLAGIYEQYF
NA,NA,TRBV7-2,TRBJ2-3,TGTGCCAGCAGCTGGGGAACGATTGATACGCAGTATTTT,CASSWGTIDTQYF
NA,NA,TRBV27,TRBJ2-7,TGTGCCAGCAGTTCAAGCCCACTGACGAACAAATACTACGAGCAGTACTTC,CASSSSPLTNKYYEQYF
TRBD2,NA,TRBV5-1,TRBJ2-1,TGCGCCAGCAGCTTCACTAGCGGGAGGGCGAGAAATGAGCAGTTCTTC,CASSFTSGRARNEQFF
NA,NA,TRBV4-1,TRBJ1-2,TGCGCCAGCAGCCACCCGGGCCGGGAGGGGCGACACTATGGCTACACCTTC,CASSHPGREGRHYGYTF
NA,NA,TRBV28,TRBJ1-5,TGTGCCAGTACCTTGGGGGATAGCAATCAGCCCCAGCATTTT,CASTLGDSNQPQHF
TRBD1,NA,TRBV29-1,TRBJ1-2,TGCAGCGTTGACGGGACAGGGGATGGCTACACCTTC,CSVDGTGDGYTF
NA,NA,TRBV4-3,TRBJ1-3,TGCGCCAGCAGCCAAGATACGGAAGGGTCTGGAAACACCATATATTTT,CASSQDTEGSGNTIYF
NA,NA,TRBV27,TRBJ2-2,TGTGCCAGCAGCAAGCTATACGTGTCAGCGAACACCGGGGAGCTGTTTTTT,CASSKLYVSANTGELFF
NA,once,TRBV5-4,TRBJ1-3,TGTGCCAGCAGCTTTACCGGGGCTGGAAACACCATATATTTT,CASSFTGAGNTIYF
NA,NA,TRBV6-6,TRBJ1-1,TGTGCCAGCGGCGGCAACACTGAAGCTTTCTTT,CASGGNTEAFF
TRBD1,NA,TRBV27,TRBJ2-7,TGTGCCAGCAGTAACAGACAGGGGGCCTACGAGCAGTACTTC,CASSNRQGAYEQYF